This T cell receptor beta chain comes out of a study of T cells in Graves' hyperthyroidism and ophthalmopathy. From RNA transcripts, TCR beta CDR3 regions were amplified. During a first-round RT-PCR of the TCR CDR3, the HTBI primer set was used. Via MiXCR, TCRdb re-called the multiplex PCR reads, giving one row per CDR3 protein. The table lists 450,000 to 500,000 distinct CDR3 sequences, approximately 22% of them singletons, with 45% to 55% in the top ten. Clinical Activity Scores of at least 3, NOSPECS grades of at least 4 and durations under 3 months characterized ophthalmopathy patients. This receptor was obtained from a woman aged 70-85 years with Graves' ophthalmopathy. What was sequenced was blood.

The chain's CDR3 is CASSYLGSGADQYF. The CDR3 DNA reads TGTGCCAGCAGTTACCTCGGTTCAGGGGCCGACCAGTACTTC. V and J are TRBV28 and TRBJ2-7; D might be TRBD1 (6 bases). Germline CDR1 is MDHEN and CDR2 is SYDVKM. Between the trimmed V and J ends, which lost 4 bases and 10 bases, there was a span of 20 bases. The CDR3 has 14 residues. The entire variable domain, with the rest obtained from reference TRBV28 and TRBJ2-7, is as follows: DVKVTQSSRYLVKRTGEKVFLECVQDMDHENMFWYRQDPGLGLRLIYFSYDVKMKEKGDIPEGYSVSREKKERFSLILESASTNQTSMYLCASSYLGSGADQYFGPGTRLTVT.